One and the same sample provided the 7 T cell receptor beta chains below, sequenced in a study of graft-versus-host responses after intestinal transplantation. No antigens are known for them. Clones were sequenced by immunoSEQ multiplex PCR, and TCRdb holds only the in-frame ones, with some missing. This table holds around 77,000 clones, about 94% found once. The sequencing here drew on unstimulated CD8+ T cells sorted from spleen or lymph node cells, taken before intestinal transplant. Every receptor here comes from a human donor who received an intestinal transplant.

This sequence joins TRBV28 and TRBJ2-3, with 9 bases identical to TRBD2. The CDR3 is 16 residues long. CDR1 and CDR2 from the germline V gene are MDHEN and SYDVKM. V gave up 5 bases and J gave up 3 bases; unmatched junction bases: 9. CDR3 DNA sequence: TGTGCCAGCAGTGCCTATAGCGGGAGTGAAACAGATACGCAGTATTTT. Its protein is CASSAYSGSETDTQYF.

The gene calls are TRBV4-1 and TRBJ1-1; no definite D call. The CDR3 is 12 residues long. The V gene lost 1 base and the J gene lost 4 bases, with 4 bases spanning the gap. Germline V gene data show CDR1 as MGHRA and CDR2 as YSYEKL. The DNA of the CDR3 is TGCGCCAGCAGCCAAGGTTTCACTGAAGCTTTCTTT. It is translated as CASSQGFTEAFF.

CDR3 nucleotides: TGTGCCAGCAGCGTAGCAGGGGATCGCAATCAGCCCCAGCATTTT. Encoded protein: CASSVAGDRNQPQHF. The V gene is TRBV9, the J gene TRBJ1-5; tentative D call: TRBD1 (6 bases). The CDR3 contains 15 residues. The germline V gene has CDR1 SGDLS and CDR2 YYNGEE. V dropped 0 bases and J dropped 2 bases, with 9 bases sitting between them.

The chain joins TRBV4-1 to TRBJ1-1; 10 bases match TRBD1. V was clipped by 9 bases and J by 9 bases; unmatched bases: 13. The CDR3 contains 14 residues. The germline gives CDR1 MGHRA, CDR2 YSYEKL. The CDR3 sequence: CASKDRGRVKKAFF. In nucleotides, the CDR3 is TGCGCCAGTAAAGACAGGGGGCGAGTTAAGAAAGCTTTCTTT.

The chain is built from TRBV27 and TRBJ2-3; D remains ambiguous. V dropped 0 bases and J dropped 6 bases, with 10 bases sitting between them. The V gene's germline CDR1 is MNHEY and CDR2 SMNVEV (reference sequence). The CDR3 contains 14 residues. In nucleotides, the CDR3 is TGTGCCAGCAGTTTATCGATCGGGTCGGATACGCAGTATTTT. As protein: CASSLSIGSDTQYF.

The V gene is TRBV11-2, the J gene TRBJ2-4; 7 bases are a match to TRBD1. CDR3 length: 14 amino acids. Germline V gene sequence: CDR1 SGHAT, CDR2 FQNNGV. V gave up 5 bases and J gave up 8 bases; unmatched junction bases: 9. The DNA for the CDR3 is TGTGCCAGCAGCATAAGACAGGGATTTGACATTCAGTACTTC. Translation gives CASSIRQGFDIQYF.

The V and J genes are TRBV13 and TRBJ2-1; D is perhaps TRBD1 or TRBD2 (6 bases each). Trimming cost V 1 base and J 7 bases, with 11 bases left between them. Germline loops: CDR1 PRHDT, CDR2 FYEKMQ (reference sequence). The CDR3 covers 14 residues. The CDR3 region has the DNA TGTGCCAGCAGCTTAGTCTTAGGGGGGAATGAGCAGTTCTTC. Its translation is CASSLVLGGNEQFF.